This is a list of T cell receptor beta chains from one sample in a study of T-cell memory formation after mild COVID-19. MiXCR, applied by TCRdb to the 5' RACE reads, yields one record per CDR3 protein. The table records hundreds of thousands of distinct CDR3 sequences, around 28% of them present only once. Sequencing was carried out using PBMCs or a T cell subset sorted from them (not recorded which). These receptors came from an adult woman who had mild COVID-19 (a few samples of this study predate the infection). Cell type and time point are not known. CDR3s include the opening cysteine and the closing phenylalanine or tryptophan. D genes are given only for firm matches. A row's size may be missing; if present it is once, few, many or a size class.

V gene: TRBV10-3
D gene: -
J gene: TRBJ1-1
clone size: few
CDR3 protein: CAIAGDTEAFF
CDR3 DNA: TGTGCCATCGCTGGGGACACTGAAGCTTTCTTT

V gene: TRBV20-1
D gene: -
J gene: TRBJ2-5
clone size: -
CDR3 protein: CSAREGDSRETQYF
CDR3 DNA: TGCAGTGCTAGAGAGGGGGACTCGCGGGAGACCCAGTACTTC

V gene: TRBV7-2
D gene: TRBD1
J gene: TRBJ1-1
clone size: few
CDR3 protein: CASSGTDMNTEAFF
CDR3 DNA: TGTGCCAGCAGCGGGACAGACATGAACACTGAAGCTTTCTTT

V gene: TRBV2
D gene: TRBD2
J gene: TRBJ2-3
clone size: -
CDR3 protein: CASSPGRKPSTDTQYF
CDR3 DNA: TGTGCCAGCAGCCCCGGGAGGAAACCTAGCACAGATACGCAGTATTTT

V gene: TRBV5-1
D gene: -
J gene: TRBJ2-2
clone size: few
CDR3 protein: CASSEWRTAGELFF
CDR3 DNA: TGCGCCAGCTCCGAATGGCGAACGGCCGGGGAGCTGTTTTTT

V gene: TRBV6-1
D gene: TRBD1
J gene: TRBJ1-2
clone size: once
CDR3 protein: CATLPPGTGYGYTF
CDR3 DNA: TGTGCCACCCTCCCTCCCGGGACAGGGTATGGCTACACCTTC

V gene: TRBV29-1
D gene: TRBD1
J gene: TRBJ1-1
clone size: -
CDR3 protein: CSGLQGAKNTEAFF
CDR3 DNA: TGCAGCGGGCTACAGGGGGCGAAGAACACTGAAGCTTTCTTT

V gene: TRBV2
D gene: TRBD1
J gene: TRBJ1-6
clone size: few
CDR3 protein: CASSPGQGISPLHF
CDR3 DNA: TGTGCCAGCAGTCCGGGACAGGGTATCTCACCCCTCCACTTT

V gene: TRBV12-3/TRBV12-4
D gene: -
J gene: TRBJ1-1
clone size: -
CDR3 protein: CASSGWKIRELNTEAFF
CDR3 DNA: TGTGCCAGCAGTGGCTGGAAGATCCGAGAGTTGAACACTGAAGCTTTCTTT

V gene: TRBV6-5
D gene: -
J gene: TRBJ1-4
clone size: -
CDR3 protein: CASRGPTNEKLFF
CDR3 DNA: TGTGCCAGCAGGGGACCAACTAATGAAAAACTGTTTTTT

V gene: TRBV7-9
D gene: -
J gene: TRBJ2-7
clone size: -
CDR3 protein: CASSLKEYSYEQYF
CDR3 DNA: TGTGCCAGCAGCTTAAAAGAATACTCCTACGAGCAGTACTTC

V gene: TRBV4-1
D gene: -
J gene: TRBJ2-5
clone size: few
CDR3 protein: CASSRKTGRADETQYF
CDR3 DNA: TGCGCCAGCAGTCGGAAGACAGGCAGAGCGGATGAGACCCAGTACTTC

V gene: TRBV7-9
D gene: -
J gene: TRBJ2-3
clone size: -
CDR3 protein: CASSLGWGSPSTDTQYF
CDR3 DNA: TGTGCCAGCAGCTTGGGGTGGGGCTCACCTAGCACAGATACGCAGTATTTT

V gene: TRBV30
D gene: TRBD2
J gene: TRBJ2-1
clone size: -
CDR3 protein: CAWSTRIGLAGDEQFF
CDR3 DNA: TGTGCCTGGAGTACACGGATCGGACTAGCGGGCGATGAGCAGTTCTTC

V gene: TRBV20-1
D gene: -
J gene: TRBJ2-3
clone size: -
CDR3 protein: CSARVGRDWRDTQYF
CDR3 DNA: TGCAGTGCTAGAGTCGGCCGGGACTGGCGGGATACGCAGTATTTT

V gene: TRBV7-9
D gene: TRBD1
J gene: TRBJ1-4
clone size: -
CDR3 protein: CASSLSPGTGDEKLFF
CDR3 DNA: TGTGCCAGCAGCTTATCCCCCGGGACAGGGGATGAAAAACTGTTTTTT

V gene: TRBV19
D gene: -
J gene: TRBJ1-2
clone size: few
CDR3 protein: CASSTNDLAGIGYTF
CDR3 DNA: TGTGCCAGTAGTACGAACGATCTAGCGGGCATCGGCTACACCTTC

V gene: TRBV7-3
D gene: -
J gene: TRBJ1-1
clone size: -
CDR3 protein: CASSLTSAVMNTEAFF
CDR3 DNA: TGTGCCAGCAGCTTAACCTCCGCAGTCATGAACACTGAAGCTTTCTTT

V gene: TRBV7-2
D gene: -
J gene: TRBJ2-5
clone size: -
CDR3 protein: CASSSLFGETQYF
CDR3 DNA: TGTGCCAGCAGCTCCCTATTTGGAGAGACCCAGTACTTC

V gene: TRBV29-1
D gene: -
J gene: TRBJ2-5
clone size: few
CDR3 protein: CSVGDQGRQETQYF
CDR3 DNA: TGCAGCGTTGGGGACCAGGGGAGGCAAGAGACCCAGTACTTC

V gene: TRBV18
D gene: TRBD1
J gene: TRBJ2-7
clone size: few
CDR3 protein: CASSPRQGGSEQYF
CDR3 DNA: TGTGCCAGCTCACCTCGACAGGGGGGCAGCGAGCAGTACTTC

V gene: TRBV20-1
D gene: TRBD2
J gene: TRBJ2-3
clone size: -
CDR3 protein: CSARKSGRTDTQYF
CDR3 DNA: TGCAGTGCTAGAAAAAGCGGGAGAACAGATACGCAGTATTTT

V gene: TRBV7-3
D gene: -
J gene: TRBJ2-1
clone size: -
CDR3 protein: CASSWTLTRFSSEQFF
CDR3 DNA: TGTGCCAGCAGCTGGACGCTCACCCGGTTTAGCAGTGAGCAGTTCTTC

V gene: TRBV23-1
D gene: TRBD1
J gene: TRBJ2-7
clone size: few
CDR3 protein: CAISPWDRGYEQYF
CDR3 DNA: TGCGCCATCTCGCCCTGGGACAGGGGCTACGAGCAGTACTTC

V gene: TRBV20-1
D gene: TRBD1
J gene: TRBJ2-7
clone size: few
CDR3 protein: CSARETGMLEQYF
CDR3 DNA: TGCAGTGCTAGAGAGACAGGGATGCTCGAGCAGTACTTC

V gene: TRBV19
D gene: -
J gene: TRBJ2-7
clone size: -
CDR3 protein: CASSIGDPRGYEQYF
CDR3 DNA: TGTGCCAGTAGTATAGGGGACCCTCGGGGATACGAGCAGTACTTC

V gene: TRBV3-1
D gene: -
J gene: TRBJ2-3
clone size: -
CDR3 protein: CASSQRITDTQYF
CDR3 DNA: TGTGCCAGCAGCCAGAGGATCACAGATACGCAGTATTTT

V gene: TRBV5-1
D gene: TRBD1
J gene: TRBJ1-2
clone size: -
CDR3 protein: CASSYFGTGNYTF
CDR3 DNA: TGCGCCAGCAGCTACTTCGGGACAGGGAACTACACCTTC

V gene: TRBV15
D gene: -
J gene: TRBJ1-1
clone size: -
CDR3 protein: CATSREGGNTEAFF
CDR3 DNA: TGTGCCACCAGCAGAGAAGGGGGAAACACTGAAGCTTTCTTT

V gene: TRBV7-9
D gene: -
J gene: TRBJ1-4
clone size: -
CDR3 protein: CASSLFGGNEKLFF
CDR3 DNA: TGTGCCAGCAGCTTATTTGGAGGGAATGAAAAACTGTTTTTT

V gene: TRBV5-1
D gene: TRBD1
J gene: TRBJ1-5
clone size: once
CDR3 protein: CASSAGQGSNQPQHF
CDR3 DNA: TGCGCCAGCAGCGCGGGACAGGGCTCGAATCAGCCCCAGCATTTT

V gene: TRBV7-8
D gene: -
J gene: TRBJ1-4
clone size: -
CDR3 protein: CASSLVTGYNEKLFF
CDR3 DNA: TGTGCCAGCAGCTTAGTTACAGGGTATAATGAAAAACTGTTTTTT

V gene: TRBV5-5
D gene: -
J gene: TRBJ2-2
clone size: many
CDR3 protein: CASSFSITGELFF
CDR3 DNA: TGTGCCAGCAGCTTCTCTATCACCGGGGAGCTGTTTTTT

V gene: TRBV20-1
D gene: TRBD1
J gene: TRBJ1-2
clone size: -
CDR3 protein: CSARVPGGLGYTF
CDR3 DNA: TGCAGTGCTAGAGTCCCAGGGGGTCTTGGCTACACCTTC

V gene: TRBV18
D gene: -
J gene: TRBJ2-7
clone size: few
CDR3 protein: CASSPGLQGSYEQYF
CDR3 DNA: TGTGCCAGCTCACCAGGCCTCCAGGGGTCCTACGAGCAGTACTTC

V gene: TRBV25-1
D gene: -
J gene: TRBJ1-5
clone size: -
CDR3 protein: CASSDAGPGNQPQHF
CDR3 DNA: TGTGCCAGCAGTGATGCCGGGCCGGGCAATCAGCCCCAGCATTTT

V gene: TRBV29-1
D gene: -
J gene: TRBJ1-1
clone size: -
CDR3 protein: CSVDRQQGPGAFF
CDR3 DNA: TGCAGCGTGGACCGGCAACAGGGCCCCGGAGCTTTCTTT

V gene: TRBV5-1
D gene: TRBD2
J gene: TRBJ2-3
clone size: -
CDR3 protein: CASSFSGTSGTDTQYF
CDR3 DNA: TGCGCCAGCAGCTTCTCCGGGACTAGCGGCACAGATACGCAGTATTTT

V gene: TRBV4-2
D gene: TRBD2
J gene: TRBJ2-6
clone size: few
CDR3 protein: CASSQDRLAGSSGANVLTF
CDR3 DNA: TGTGCCAGCAGCCAAGATCGGCTAGCGGGTAGCTCTGGGGCCAACGTCCTGACTTTC

V gene: TRBV28
D gene: TRBD2
J gene: TRBJ2-1
clone size: -
CDR3 protein: CASSQRLAGKNEQFF
CDR3 DNA: TGTGCCAGCAGCCAGAGACTAGCGGGGAAGAATGAGCAGTTCTTC